The clone carrying this TCR beta chain was recorded a few times. In TCRdb, the 5' RACE reads were re-called with MiXCR into one record per CDR3 protein. Of fewer than 250,000 distinct CDR3 sequences in the sample, 15% to 20% were seen once. This entry belongs to a study of identical twins. V lost 8 bases and J 4 bases, leaving 8 bases between the germline ends. Germline V lookup: CDR1 MNHEY, CDR2 SVGEGT. The CDR3 spans 11 residues. These data are also associated with another study on T cells expressing NK-cell markers. That investigation notes: HCMV specificity was not established for the expanded NKG2C+ T cell clones.

The chain joins TRBV6-2 or TRBV6-3 to TRBJ1-1; D is ambiguous. The sequencing sample was made of CD8+ T cells sorted from blood. The TCR originated in a woman aged 18-29 years in good health. The chain's CDR3 is CASGWSTEAFF. CDR3 nucleotide sequence: TGTGCCAGCGGGTGGTCCACTGAAGCTTTCTTT.